This is a list of T cell receptor beta chains from one sample in a study of blood T cell repertoires in COVID-19. The table came from immunoSEQ multiplex PCR; TCRdb's copy has only in-frame clones and leaves some out. The sample shows some 120,000 clones, 70% to 90% of them seen only once. Sequenced material: peripheral blood. The receptors stem from a man aged 50-59 years with acute or convalescent COVID-19. Each CDR3 is given with its conserved first and last residue. A D gene is named only where the DNA matches it firmly. Not all rows give a size; the values are once, few, many and, for expanded clones, a class.

d_gene,v_gene,abundance,len,j_gene,CDR3nt,CDR3aa
.,TRBV15,.,16,TRBJ2-1,TGTGCCACCAGCAGAGATATTGGACTGAGCTACAATGAGCAGTTCTTC,CATSRDIGLSYNEQFF
.,TRBV10-1,.,17,TRBJ1-5,TGCGCCAGCAGTGAACGTGTATCGCCGGGTCCGAATCAGCCCCAGCATTTT,CASSERVSPGPNQPQHF
TRBD2,TRBV19,.,16,TRBJ2-7,TGTGCCAGTAGTGAGATCGGGACTAGCGGGTACTACGAGCAGTACTTC,CASSEIGTSGYYEQYF
.,TRBV18,.,13,TRBJ2-2,TGTGCCAGCTCACCACATAGTGGCGGGGAGCTGTTTTTT,CASSPHSGGELFF
.,TRBV10-3,.,12,TRBJ2-3,TGTGCCAGCTCGCGGGGTGCAGATACGCAGTATTTT,CASSRGADTQYF
.,TRBV11-3,.,15,TRBJ2-3,TGTGCCAGCAGCTCACAGGGAATTCGCACAGATACGCAGTATTTT,CASSSQGIRTDTQYF
.,TRBV3-1/TRBV3-2,.,12,TRBJ2-5,TGTGCCAGCAGCCAGCGAGGCGAGACCCAGTACTTC,CASSQRGETQYF
TRBD1,TRBV27,.,15,TRBJ1-6,TGTGCCAGCAGTGGAGGACAGGGGGATAATTCACCCCTCCACTTT,CASSGGQGDNSPLHF
TRBD2,TRBV19,.,16,TRBJ2-2,TGTGCCAGTAGTATGTCTGGGACTAGCGCCCCCGGGGAGCTGTTTTTT,CASSMSGTSAPGELFF
.,TRBV6-5,.,14,TRBJ2-2,TGTGCCAGCAGTTACGAGGTGGACACCGGGGAGCTGTTTTTT,CASSYEVDTGELFF
TRBD2,TRBV24-1,.,17,TRBJ2-7,TGTGCCACCAGTGATTCGGGACTAGCGGGAGGAGCCTACGAGCAGTACTTC,CATSDSGLAGGAYEQYF
.,TRBV12-1,.,14,TRBJ2-7,TGTGCAGACTTCCGGGACAAGAATACCTACGAGCAGTACTTC,CADFRDKNTYEQYF
.,TRBV7-9,.,14,TRBJ2-2,TGTGCCAGCAGCTTCCGGGCGAACACCGGGGAGCTGTTTTTT,CASSFRANTGELFF
.,TRBV29-1,.,16,TRBJ1-1,TGCAGCGTTCGGAGCCCGGGACTCCGGTGGGACACTGAAGCTTTCTTT,CSVRSPGLRWDTEAFF
TRBD1,TRBV5-4,.,13,TRBJ2-5,TGTGCCAGCAGAGGGGGGACAGGGGAGACCCAGTACTTC,CASRGGTGETQYF
.,TRBV6-5,.,11,TRBJ2-6,TGTGCCAGCAGACAGGCCAACGTCCTGACTTTC,CASRQANVLTF
.,TRBV11-2,.,15,TRBJ2-1,TGTGCCAGCAGCTTATCGAGGGTTCCCGGCAATGAGCAGTTCTTC,CASSLSRVPGNEQFF
.,TRBV6-5,.,15,TRBJ1-1,TGTGCCAGCAGTTACTCCGAGGATGGGGGGACTGAAGCTTTCTTT,CASSYSEDGGTEAFF
.,TRBV12-5,.,14,TRBJ1-3,TGTGCTAGTGGGATCGACAGCTCTGGAAACACCATATATTTT,CASGIDSSGNTIYF
.,TRBV28,once,16,TRBJ1-5,TGTGCCAGCGATCCACCCGGAAGGGGCAACAATCAGCCCCAGCATTTT,CASDPPGRGNNQPQHF
TRBD1,TRBV15,.,17,TRBJ2-7,TGTGCCACCAGCAGAGATTTTGTGGGACAGGGCTCCTACGAGCAGTACTTC,CATSRDFVGQGSYEQYF
.,TRBV19,.,12,TRBJ1-3,TGTGCCAGTTCTCCCTCTGGAAACACCATATATTTT,CASSPSGNTIYF
.,TRBV28,.,17,TRBJ2-1,TGTGCCAGCAGTTTATTTTTGGGGGACTTAAACTACAATGAGCAGTTCTTC,CASSLFLGDLNYNEQFF
TRBD1,TRBV5-1,.,15,TRBJ2-7,TGCGCCAGCAGCAGCGGACAGGGTATACCCTACGAGCAGTACTTC,CASSSGQGIPYEQYF
TRBD1,TRBV12-3/TRBV12-4,.,12,TRBJ1-2,TGTGCCAGCAGCCTCGGACAGGGCGGCTACACCTTC,CASSLGQGGYTF
.,TRBV2,.,15,TRBJ2-7,TGTGCCAGCAGTTTCGACAGGATAAATCCCTACGAGCAGTACTTC,CASSFDRINPYEQYF
TRBD2,TRBV29-1,.,14,TRBJ2-3,TGCAGCGGCGTTCCTAGCGGGAGTTGGGATACGCAGTATTTT,CSGVPSGSWDTQYF
.,TRBV6-5,.,14,TRBJ2-7,TGTGCCAGCAGTTACTCGAACAGGGTCGTCGAGCAGTACTTC,CASSYSNRVVEQYF
.,TRBV7-9,.,14,TRBJ1-2,TGTGCCAGCAGCTTAGAAAGCAGGGCCGGGGGCTACACCTTC,CASSLESRAGGYTF
TRBD2,TRBV27,.,15,TRBJ2-1,TGTGCCAGCAGTTTCCCAGCGGGAGGTAGGGATGAGCAGTTCTTC,CASSFPAGGRDEQFF
TRBD1,TRBV11-3,once,16,TRBJ1-3,TGTGCCAGCAGCACAGACAGGGGGCCTCGTGGAAACACCATATATTTT,CASSTDRGPRGNTIYF
.,TRBV6-5,few,12,TRBJ1-1,TGTGCCAGCACCCCAGGGGACACTGAAGCTTTCTTT,CASTPGDTEAFF
.,TRBV30,.,13,TRBJ1-2,TGTGCCTGGAAAGAGGGGAGGTTGGATGGCTACACCTTC,CAWKEGRLDGYTF
.,TRBV11-3,.,15,TRBJ1-2,TGTGCCAGCAGCCTCGGAGGAGGGCGGGACTATGGCTACACCTTC,CASSLGGGRDYGYTF
TRBD2,TRBV5-5,.,15,TRBJ2-2,TGTGCCAGCAGCGTAATAGCGGGCGGTACCGGGGAGCTGTTTTTT,CASSVIAGGTGELFF
.,TRBV6-5,.,13,TRBJ2-7,TGTGCCAGCAGTTACTTAGGAGATTCCGAGCAGTACTTC,CASSYLGDSEQYF